Shown below are 32 T cell receptor beta chains from a single sample sequenced in a study of blood T cell repertoires in COVID-19. Repertoires were generated with immunoSEQ multiplex PCR, while TCRdb's copy carries only in-frame clones and drops some. The sample lists about 200,000 clones; 65% to 80% were seen once. Sequenced sample: peripheral blood. The receptor set was obtained from a man in his fifties who had recovered from COVID-19.

The chain has TRBV19 and TRBJ2-1; TRBD2 aligns across 9 bases. The CDR3 totals 15 residues. In germline, CDR1 is LNHDA, CDR2 SQIVND (reference sequence). V gave up 7 bases and J gave up 2 bases; unmatched junction bases: 6. CDR3 bases: TGTGCCAGTAAAAAAGCGGGAGGAGCCTACAATGAGCAGTTCTTC. Its protein product is CASKKAGGAYNEQFF.

The CDR3 nucleotides are TGCGCCAGCAGCTCTCAACCCACAGGGGGCGAGACTGAAGCTTTCTTT. Translation: CASSSQPTGGETEAFF. This chain connects TRBV5-1 to TRBJ1-1, with TRBD1 matching 9 bases. J was trimmed by 5 bases and V by 3 bases; bases with no gene match: 11. This CDR3 spans 16 amino acids. Germline CDR1 SGHRS, CDR2 YFSETQ.

Only one count was recorded for this clone. This rearrangement joins TRBV13 to TRBJ2-7; 7 bases fit TRBD2. V shed 3 bases and J 6 bases; nucleotides not matched to a gene: 8. Germline lookup yields CDR1 PRHDT and CDR2 FYEKMQ (reference sequence). The CDR3 length is 14 residues. The CDR3 sequence: CASSLSASGSEQYF. The CDR3 region has the DNA TGTGCCAGCAGCTTGTCGGCTAGCGGATCCGAGCAGTACTTC.

This clone appeared a few times. The chain joins TRBV6-2 or TRBV6-3 to TRBJ1-2; D might be TRBD1 (6 bases). Germline V gives CDR1 MNHEY, CDR2 SVGEGT. The CDR3 runs 13 residues. Trimming took 2 bases from V and 6 from J, leaving 10 bases between them. CDR3 coding DNA: TGTGCCAGCAGTTACGGCAGGGGTAATGGCTACACCTTC. Protein product: CASSYGRGNGYTF.

The chain combines TRBV15 with TRBJ2-1; tentatively, D is TRBD2 (6 bases). CDR1 LNHNV and CDR2 YYDKDF come from the germline V gene (reference sequence). This CDR3 comprises 16 residues. The V gene lost 1 base and the J gene lost 6 bases, with 16 bases spanning the gap. CDR3 in amino acids: CATSRGGGPSFNEQFF. CDR3 DNA: TGTGCCACCAGCAGAGGTGGAGGGCCTTCATTCAATGAGCAGTTCTTC.

The chain recombines TRBV7-8 with TRBJ2-2; 8 bases align to TRBD1. The CDR3 contains 14 residues. The V and J ends lost 8 bases and 7 bases, in that order; junction bases with no gene match: 9. The germline V gene has CDR1 SGHVS and CDR2 FQNEAQ. CDR3 DNA sequence: TGTGCCAGCGGAGCCAGGGGGCCGGTCGGGGAGCTGTTTTTT. Protein sequence: CASGARGPVGELFF.

The chain joins TRBV29-1 to TRBJ1-1; D uncertain. V was cut by 6 bases and J by 2 bases, with 13 bases left in between. The CDR3 spans 13 residues. Per the germline V gene, CDR1 is SQVTM and CDR2 is ANQGSEA. The CDR3, as DNA: TGCAGCGTGATCCGACGGGTTAACACTGAAGCTTTCTTT. This sequence encodes CSVIRRVNTEAFF.

The chain recombines TRBV9 with TRBJ2-1; 7 nucleotides match TRBD2. The CDR3 runs to 16 residues. Looked up from germline, CDR1 is SGDLS and CDR2 is YYNGEE. After removal of 0 bases from V and 0 bases from J, the junction contained 3 bases not matched to a gene. In DNA form, the CDR3 reads TGTGCCAGCAGCGTAGTTCCGGGGGGCTCCTACAATGAGCAGTTCTTC. It yields the protein CASSVVPGGSYNEQFF.

The V gene is TRBV30, the J gene TRBJ2-3; no firm D call. V was pared by 2 bases and J by 1 base, with 7 bases between. The CDR3 has 13 residues. CDR1 is GTSNPN and CDR2 is SVGIG in the germline V gene (reference sequence). CDR3 sequence (DNA): TGTGCCTGGAGTTCAAGCGGCACAGATACGCAGTATTTT. This encodes CAWSSSGTDTQYF.

The V and J genes are TRBV10-1 and TRBJ1-1; D unresolved. The V gene lost 2 bases and the J gene lost 4 bases, with 14 bases spanning the gap. This CDR3 comprises 15 residues. The germline V gene encodes CDR1 WNHNN and CDR2 SYGVQD (reference sequence). The CDR3 bases are TGCGCCAGCAGTGAGACAGAAGGAGGGATCACTGAAGCTTTCTTT. Residues: CASSETEGGITEAFF.

This clone was found a few times. This chain connects TRBV7-3 to TRBJ1-5; possibly TRBD1 for D (6 bases). The CDR3 extends over 14 amino acids. Germline CDR1 and CDR2: SGHTA and FQGTGA. V was shortened by 6 bases and J by 0 bases, with 9 bases between the two germline ends. The CDR3 reads CASRDSGSNQPQHF. The CDR3 nucleotides read TGTGCCAGCAGGGACAGCGGTAGCAATCAGCCCCAGCATTTT.

The gene calls are TRBV24-1 and TRBJ2-1; 8 nucleotides match TRBD1. The V gene's germline CDR1 is KGHDR and CDR2 SFDVKD. The CDR3 covers 15 residues. Germline trimming cut 3 bases from V and 7 bases from J; bases unmatched to any gene: 7. CDR3 amino acids: CATSDTGTGLNEQFF. DNA for the CDR3: TGTGCCACCAGTGATACCGGGACAGGTTTGAATGAGCAGTTCTTC.

This clone occurred once. The rearrangement joins TRBV19 to TRBJ2-7; 9 nucleotides line up with TRBD1. The V gene's germline CDR1 is LNHDA and CDR2 SQIVND (reference sequence). The CDR3 covers 12 residues. V shed 3 bases and J 6 bases; nucleotides not matched to a gene: 0. In DNA, the CDR3 is TGTGCCAGTAGTATGGACAGGGGCGAGCAGTACTTC. Translating gives CASSMDRGEQYF.

The chain links TRBV10-3 to TRBJ1-2, with D possibly being TRBD1 (5 bases). The CDR3 runs 15 residues. The V gene's germline CDR1 is ENHRY and CDR2 SYGVKD. V lost 3 bases, J lost 0 bases, and 11 bases lay in between. CDR3 sequence reads: CAISDLQATNYGYTF. CDR3 coding DNA: TGTGCCATCAGTGACCTACAGGCGACTAACTATGGCTACACCTTC.

The chain recombines TRBV9 with TRBJ2-3; 7 bases are shared with TRBD1. The CDR3 consists of 15 residues. With 5 bases clipped from V and 4 bases from J, the junction kept 10 bases outside the gene matches. The germline CDR1 and CDR2 sequences are SGDLS and YYNGEE. DNA of the CDR3: TGTGCCAGCAGTGACAGGGCATTACTCTCAGATACGCAGTATTTT. Residues: CASSDRALLSDTQYF.

The chain is built from TRBV7-3 and TRBJ2-7; 14 bases are shared with TRBD2. Germline CDR1 SGHTA, CDR2 FQGTGA. The CDR3 length is 15 residues. The V gene end was trimmed by 6 bases and the J gene end by 4 bases; junction bases not matched to a gene: 5. CDR3 in DNA: TGTGCCAGCAGTCAAGGACTAGCGGGAGGATACGAGCAGTACTTC. Translated, it gives CASSQGLAGGYEQYF.

The CDR3 loop reads CSASENGRPGEQYF. The CDR3 DNA reads TGCAGTGCTAGTGAAAACGGGAGACCGGGCGAGCAGTACTTC. J is TRBJ2-7 and V is TRBV20-1, with D perhaps matching TRBD2 (6 bases). The V and J ends lost 3 bases and 6 bases respectively, with 18 bases between them. Germline V CDR1 and CDR2: DFQATT, SNEGSKA (reference sequence). This CDR3 contains 14 residues.

J is TRBJ1-3 and V is TRBV7-2; TRBD1 might be the D (5 bases). The V gene's germline CDR1 is SGHTA and CDR2 FQGNSA. This CDR3 has 13 residues. V was pared by 1 base and J by 4 bases, with 5 bases between. The DNA of the CDR3 is TGTGCCAGCAGCTTAGGGACAGGAAACACCATATATTTT. Protein product: CASSLGTGNTIYF.

This sequence joins TRBV11-1 and TRBJ2-1, with 8 bases that match TRBD1. Germline V gene data show CDR1 as SGHAT and CDR2 as FQDESV (reference sequence). This CDR3 region has 17 residues. V trimming: 0 bases; J trimming: 3 bases; junction bases outside the gene matches: 7. Here the CDR3 reads CASSLARLGTGYNEQFF. The CDR3 region has the DNA TGTGCCAGCAGCTTAGCGAGATTGGGGACAGGCTACAATGAGCAGTTCTTC.

This rearrangement joins TRBV11-2 to TRBJ1-4; D ambiguous. Germline V gene lookup returns CDR1 SGHAT and CDR2 FQNNGV. This CDR3 has 16 amino acids. Trimming took 0 bases from V and 4 from J, leaving 12 bases between them. The chain's CDR3 is CASSLDIDEINEKLFF. The CDR3 nucleotides are TGTGCCAGCAGCTTAGATATAGATGAGATTAATGAAAAACTGTTTTTT.

This clone was seen just once. V gene TRBV3-1 (or the pseudogene TRBV3-2) combines with J gene TRBJ1-3; TRBD1 matches 7 bases. In germline, CDR1 is LGHDT, CDR2 YNNKEL (reference sequence). Trimming at V came to 4 bases and at J to 0 bases, leaving 9 bases not matched to a gene. The CDR3 loop spans 17 amino acids. CDR3 DNA sequence: TGTGCCAGCAGCCTTCGTAGGGGGCTTAGCTCTGGAAACACCATATATTTT. This sequence encodes CASSLRRGLSSGNTIYF.

This clone was observed a few times. This chain joins TRBV19 and TRBJ2-7; 13 positions agree with TRBD2. The CDR3 runs to 18 residues. From germline, CDR1 is LNHDA and CDR2 SQIVND (reference sequence). The ends lost 3 bases at V and 4 bases at J; junction bases unmatched: 12. The chain's CDR3 is CASSIQLAGGPANYEQYF. The CDR3 DNA reads TGTGCCAGTAGTATTCAACTAGCGGGAGGGCCGGCAAATTACGAGCAGTACTTC.

This clone was seen a single time. J is TRBJ2-7 and V is TRBV6-2 or TRBV6-3, with 8 bases that match TRBD1. Germline assignment: CDR1 MNHEY and CDR2 SVGEGT. Germline trimming cut 4 bases from V and 3 bases from J; bases unmatched to any gene: 8. There are 15 residues in the CDR3. In DNA, the CDR3 is TGTGCCAGCAGTTCTATCGGGACAGGACTCTACGAGCAGTACTTC. Translated: CASSSIGTGLYEQYF.

The rearrangement uses TRBV5-8 and TRBJ2-3, with TRBD1 matching 10 bases. This CDR3 is 16 amino acids long. Per germline, CDR1 SGHTS and CDR2 YDEGEE. After removal of 6 bases from V and 4 bases from J, the junction contained 11 bases not matched to a gene. Here the CDR3 reads CASTERQGARPDTQYF. Here the CDR3 DNA reads TGTGCCAGCACAGAACGACAGGGGGCCCGCCCAGATACGCAGTATTTT.

The chain couples TRBV28 to TRBJ2-7; TRBD2 matches 11 bases. With 4 bases clipped from V and 1 base from J, the junction kept 6 bases outside the gene matches. The CDR3 sequence is 16 residues long. Per germline, CDR1 MDHEN and CDR2 SYDVKM. In DNA form, the CDR3 reads TGTGCCAGCAGTTCACCGACTAGCGGGATTTCCTACGAGCAGTACTTC. The encoded protein is CASSSPTSGISYEQYF.

CDR3 bases: TGTGCCAGCAGCAGGGGGGGGGATACGCAGTATTTT. Translated, it gives CASSRGGDTQYF. The rearrangement joins TRBV11-2 to TRBJ2-3; D is possibly TRBD2 (7 bases). This CDR3 is 12 amino acids long. Trimming stripped 5 bases from V and 6 bases from J, with 9 bases between. Germline V CDR1 and CDR2: SGHAT, FQNNGV.

This clone was detected only a few times. The chain has TRBV2 and TRBJ2-3; 10 bases are shared with TRBD1. Germline loops: CDR1 SNHLY, CDR2 FYNNEI. The CDR3 spans 15 residues. V shed 6 bases, J shed 2 bases, and the junction held 5 bases outside the gene matches. CDR3 nucleotide sequence: TGTGCCAGCAGCGGGGACAGGGGCCACACAGATACGCAGTATTTT. Encoded protein: CASSGDRGHTDTQYF.

The chain employs TRBV5-5 and TRBJ1-2; a possible D gene is TRBD1 (6 bases). This CDR3 contains 13 residues. V shed 4 bases and J shed 6 bases, with 13 bases lying between them. Germline-derived CDR1 and CDR2 are SGHKS and YYEKEE (reference sequence). The CDR3 bases are TGTGCCAGCAGCATACAGGGTTATAATGGCTACACCTTC. It yields the protein CASSIQGYNGYTF.

A few counts support this clone. V is TRBV5-1 and J is TRBJ2-7; a possible D gene is TRBD1 (6 bases). The CDR3 spans 14 residues. The V end lost 0 bases, the J end lost 5 bases, and 12 bases lay between the germline ends. Looked up from germline, CDR1 is SGHRS and CDR2 is YFSETQ. The CDR3 reads CASSLGSGVDEQYF. CDR3 in DNA: TGCGCCAGCAGCTTGGGGTCAGGGGTAGACGAGCAGTACTTC.

The rearrangement uses TRBV9 and TRBJ1-1; D remains ambiguous. Per the germline V gene, CDR1 is SGDLS and CDR2 is YYNGEE. V was shortened by 4 bases and J by 8 bases, with 18 bases between the two germline ends. The CDR3 consists of 14 residues. The CDR3 here is CASSPPMTRVEAFF. The CDR3 DNA follows: TGTGCCAGCAGCCCCCCCATGACGAGGGTAGAAGCTTTCTTT.

This chain joins TRBV25-1 and TRBJ1-2, with 9 positions matching TRBD1. V lost 2 bases, J lost 5 bases, and 0 bases stayed unmatched. CDR1 and CDR2 from the germline V gene are MGHDK and SYGVNS. This CDR3 spans 13 amino acids. This chain's CDR3 is CASSEGTGYGYTF. DNA of the CDR3: TGTGCCAGCAGTGAAGGGACAGGGTATGGCTACACCTTC.

This chain joins TRBV19 and TRBJ1-2; 12 bases line up with TRBD1. Germline CDR1 and CDR2: LNHDA and SQIVND (reference sequence). J lost 8 bases, V lost 5 bases, and 9 bases had no gene match. This CDR3 has 15 residues. The CDR3 DNA follows: TGTGCCAGTAGTCGTGTACCGGGACAGGGGGCGGGCTACACCTTC. This encodes CASSRVPGQGAGYTF.